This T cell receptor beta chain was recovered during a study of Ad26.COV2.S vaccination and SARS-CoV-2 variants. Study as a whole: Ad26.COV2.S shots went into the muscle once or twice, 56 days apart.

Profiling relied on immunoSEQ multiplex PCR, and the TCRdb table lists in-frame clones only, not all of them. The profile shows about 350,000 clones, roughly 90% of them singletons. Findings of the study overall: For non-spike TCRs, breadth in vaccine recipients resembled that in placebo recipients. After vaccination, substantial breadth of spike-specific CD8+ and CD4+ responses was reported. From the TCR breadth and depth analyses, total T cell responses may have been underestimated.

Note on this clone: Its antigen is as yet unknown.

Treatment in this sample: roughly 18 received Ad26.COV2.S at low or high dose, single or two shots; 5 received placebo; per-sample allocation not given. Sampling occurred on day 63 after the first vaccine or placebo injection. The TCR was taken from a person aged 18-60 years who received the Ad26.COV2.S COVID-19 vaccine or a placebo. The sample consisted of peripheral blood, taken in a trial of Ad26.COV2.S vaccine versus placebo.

The CDR3 bases are TGTGCCAGTAGTACAGGGACTAACACCGGGGAGCTGTTTTTT. It encodes CASSTGTNTGELFF. The chain carries TRBV19 and TRBJ2-2; D possibly corresponds to TRBD2 (6 bases). CDR1 and CDR2 from the germline V gene are LNHDA and SQIVND (reference sequence). The CDR3 length is 14 residues. The V and J ends lost 4 bases and 2 bases respectively, with 8 bases between them.